Listed here is a single TCR beta chain. Its antigen remains unidentified. Assay: immunoSEQ multiplex PCR; the TCRdb copy retains only in-frame clones and omits some. The sample holds 350,000 to 450,000 clones, 92% seen once. The treatment denotes: 15 to 20 received Ad26.COV2.S at low or high dose, single or two shots; about five received placebo; per-sample allocation not given. Samples analyzed were those drawn on day 63 after the first vaccine or placebo injection. As its vector, the vaccine had Ad26, which expressed Wuhan-strain SARS-CoV-2 spike. Germline assignment: CDR1 ENHRY and CDR2 SYGVKD. The CDR3 spans 16 residues. V lost 0 bases, J lost 2 bases, and 4 bases stayed unmatched. The sample belongs to a study of Ad26.COV2.S vaccination and SARS-CoV-2 variants. Study as a whole: A COV1001 Ad26.COV2.S trial-arm participant provided the sample. Findings and limits, study-wide: Placebo recipients showed lower spike-specific TCR breadth than vaccinees. People who got the vaccine or the placebo had similar non-spike TCR breadth.

The chain combines TRBV10-3 with TRBJ2-7, with TRBD2 matching over 10 bases. The TCR comes from a person aged 18 to 65 who received the Ad26.COV2.S COVID-19 vaccine or a placebo. Sample: peripheral blood, taken in a trial of Ad26.COV2.S vaccine versus placebo. CDR3 amino acids: CAISESSGGPTYEQYF. CDR3 bases: TGTGCCATCAGTGAGTCTAGCGGGGGGCCCACCTACGAGCAGTACTTC.